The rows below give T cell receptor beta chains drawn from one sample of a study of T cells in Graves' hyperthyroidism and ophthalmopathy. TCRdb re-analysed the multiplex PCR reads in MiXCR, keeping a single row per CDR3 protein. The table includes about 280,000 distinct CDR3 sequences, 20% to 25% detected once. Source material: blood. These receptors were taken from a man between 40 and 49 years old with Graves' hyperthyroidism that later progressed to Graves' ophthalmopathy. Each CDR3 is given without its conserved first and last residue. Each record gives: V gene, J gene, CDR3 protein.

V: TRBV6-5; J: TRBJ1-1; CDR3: ASSYPDGTEAF
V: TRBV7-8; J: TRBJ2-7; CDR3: ASSLATDYEQY
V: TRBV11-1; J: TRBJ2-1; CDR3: ASSPRNGDEQF
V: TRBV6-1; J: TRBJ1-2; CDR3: ASSSLPGQASNYGYT
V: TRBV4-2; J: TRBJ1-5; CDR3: ASSPDRVYQPQH
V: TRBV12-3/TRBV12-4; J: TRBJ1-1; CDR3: ASSYDSSRGEAF
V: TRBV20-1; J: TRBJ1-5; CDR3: SARTGDGNQPQH
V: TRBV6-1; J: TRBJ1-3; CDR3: ASRSWAGGSGNTIY
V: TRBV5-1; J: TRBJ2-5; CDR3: ASSFLSDRQETQY
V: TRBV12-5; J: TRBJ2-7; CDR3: ASGHPGEQY
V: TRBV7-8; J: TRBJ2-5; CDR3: ASTSRGQQETQY
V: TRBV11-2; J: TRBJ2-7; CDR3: ASSPQSGSETYEQY
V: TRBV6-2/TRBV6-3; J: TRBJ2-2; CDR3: ASSYSRAAGGTGELF
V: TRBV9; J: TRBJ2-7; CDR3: ASSVASTSGSLYEQY
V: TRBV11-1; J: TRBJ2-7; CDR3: ASSFSRDRGRREQY
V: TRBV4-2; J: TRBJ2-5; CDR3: ASSQDLSGETQY
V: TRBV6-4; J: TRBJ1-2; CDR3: ASSDYQGGGYT
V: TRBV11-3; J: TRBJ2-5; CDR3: ASSNDREETQY